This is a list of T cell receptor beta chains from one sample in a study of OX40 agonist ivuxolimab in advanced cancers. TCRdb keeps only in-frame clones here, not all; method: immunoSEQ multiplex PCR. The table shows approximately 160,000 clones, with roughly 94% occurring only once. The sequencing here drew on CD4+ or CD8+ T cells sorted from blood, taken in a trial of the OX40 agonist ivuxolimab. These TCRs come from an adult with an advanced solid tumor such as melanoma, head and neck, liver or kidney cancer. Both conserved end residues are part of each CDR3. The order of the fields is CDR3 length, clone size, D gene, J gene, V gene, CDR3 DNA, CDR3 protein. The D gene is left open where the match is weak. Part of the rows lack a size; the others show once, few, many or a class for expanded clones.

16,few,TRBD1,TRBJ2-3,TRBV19,TGTGCCAGTAGTCCAAAGACAGGGGGCCGGGCAGATACGCAGTATTTT,CASSPKTGGRADTQYF
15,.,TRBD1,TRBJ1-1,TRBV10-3,TGTGCCATCAGTGAGCCACAGGGGGTGGACACTGAAGCTTTCTTT,CAISEPQGVDTEAFF
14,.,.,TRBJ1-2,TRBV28,TGTGCCAGCAGCCCAGGACAGCCGAGCTATGGCTACACCTTC,CASSPGQPSYGYTF
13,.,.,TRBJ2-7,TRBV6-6,TGTGCCAGCAGCACGGTGCCCCACGACGAGCAGTACTTC,CASSTVPHDEQYF
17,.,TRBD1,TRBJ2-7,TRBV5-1,TGCGCCAGCAGCTCCAGGGGGCAGAGAGGGGGATACGGCGAGCAGTACTTC,CASSSRGQRGGYGEQYF
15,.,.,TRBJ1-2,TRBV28,TGTGCCAGCAGCAATGGGGAGGGGTGGGGCTATGGCTACACCTTC,CASSNGEGWGYGYTF
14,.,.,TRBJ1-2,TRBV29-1,TGCAGCGCCGAGCACCCGGGGGGGGTTCATGGCTACACCTTC,CSAEHPGGVHGYTF
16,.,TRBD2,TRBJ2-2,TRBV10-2,TGCGCCAGCAGTGAGAGGTCTAGCGGCAACACCGGGGAGCTGTTTTTT,CASSERSSGNTGELFF
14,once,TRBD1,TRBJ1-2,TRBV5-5,TGTGCCAGCAGCCCCGACAGGGGAGGTTATGGCTACACCTTC,CASSPDRGGYGYTF
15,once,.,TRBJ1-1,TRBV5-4,TGTGCCAGCAGCTTGGATTTGACTCCGAACACTGAAGCTTTCTTT,CASSLDLTPNTEAFF
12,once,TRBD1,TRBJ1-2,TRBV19,TGTGCCAGTAGTTTCGACAGGGGCACCTACACCTTC,CASSFDRGTYTF
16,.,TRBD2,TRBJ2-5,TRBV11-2,TGTGCCAGCAGTATTACCGAACTAGCGGGGGGAGAGACCCAGTACTTC,CASSITELAGGETQYF
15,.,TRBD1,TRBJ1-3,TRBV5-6,TGTGCCAGCAGCTCGGGACAGGTCTCTGGAAACACCATATATTTT,CASSSGQVSGNTIYF
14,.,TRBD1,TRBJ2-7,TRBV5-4,TGTGCCAGCAGCTTGAGGACAGGGTCCTACGAGCAGTACTTC,CASSLRTGSYEQYF
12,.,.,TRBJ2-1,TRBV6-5,TGTGCCAGCATCGACTACAACAATGAGCAGTTCTTC,CASIDYNNEQFF
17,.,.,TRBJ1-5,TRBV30,TGTGCCTGGAGTGCGGCCCGGACTTCCAATAGCAATCAGCCCCAGCATTTT,CAWSAARTSNSNQPQHF
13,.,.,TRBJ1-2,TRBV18,TGTGCCAGCTCACCTGAGAAAAACTATGGCTACACCTTC,CASSPEKNYGYTF
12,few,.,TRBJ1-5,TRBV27,TGTGCCAGCAGTTTTATAAGTCAGCCCCAGCATTTT,CASSFISQPQHF
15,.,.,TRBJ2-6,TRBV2,TGTGCCAGCAGTGACCTTCGCTCTGGGGCCAACGTCCTGACTTTC,CASSDLRSGANVLTF
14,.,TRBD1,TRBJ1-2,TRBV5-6,TGTGCCAGCAGCTTGATTGACAGGGAGACTGGCTACACCTTC,CASSLIDRETGYTF
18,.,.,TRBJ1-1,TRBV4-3,TGCGCCAGCAGCCGCGGCGCCACAGGGTCGGGCGCGGACACTGAAGCTTTCTTT,CASSRGATGSGADTEAFF
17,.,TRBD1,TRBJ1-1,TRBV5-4,TGTGCCAGCAGCTTGTTTTTCCAGACAGGGTTGAACACTGAAGCTTTCTTT,CASSLFFQTGLNTEAFF
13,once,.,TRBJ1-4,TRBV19,TGTGCCAGTAGTATAAGCCTACTGGAAAAACTGTTTTTT,CASSISLLEKLFF
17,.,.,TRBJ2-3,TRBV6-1,TGTGCCAGCAGTGGATGTTCAGGCTCATACTGCACAGATACGCAGTATTTT,CASSGCSGSYCTDTQYF
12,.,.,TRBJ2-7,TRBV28,TGTGCCAGCAGTTTATGGAGAGACGAGCAGTACTTC,CASSLWRDEQYF
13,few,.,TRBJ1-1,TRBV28,TGTGCCAGTGCTCAGGGGAGGAACACTGAAGCTTTCTTT,CASAQGRNTEAFF
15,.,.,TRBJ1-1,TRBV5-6,TGTGCCAGCAGCTCCCGACCTCGGGGGAACACTGAAGCTTTCTTT,CASSSRPRGNTEAFF
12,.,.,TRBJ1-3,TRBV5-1,TGCGCCAGCAGCTTAAGGGGAGACACCATATATTTT,CASSLRGDTIYF
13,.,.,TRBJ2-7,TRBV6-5,TGTGCCAGCAGTTACGGCAGGACCTACGAGCAGTACTTC,CASSYGRTYEQYF
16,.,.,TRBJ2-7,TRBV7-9,TGTGCCAGCAGCCTAGGGACACCTGCCCTTACCTACGAGCAGTACTTC,CASSLGTPALTYEQYF
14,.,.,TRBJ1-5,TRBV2,TGTGCCAGCAGAGCGAGTTATAGCAATCAGCCCCAGCATTTT,CASRASYSNQPQHF
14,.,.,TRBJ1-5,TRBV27,TGTGCCAGCAGGCTGACCGAGAGCAATCAGCCCCAGCATTTT,CASRLTESNQPQHF
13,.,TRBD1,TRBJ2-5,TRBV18,TGTGCCAGCTCTCCGGGACAGGGCGAGACCCAGTACTTC,CASSPGQGETQYF
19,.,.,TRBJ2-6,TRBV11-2,TGTGCCAGCAGCTTAGGTCGGTGGGGGATGAGCTCTGGGGCCAACGTCCTGACTTTC,CASSLGRWGMSSGANVLTF
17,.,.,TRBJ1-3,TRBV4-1,TGCGCCAGCAGCCAATGGGGGCCAAGGGACTCTGGAAACACCATATATTTT,CASSQWGPRDSGNTIYF
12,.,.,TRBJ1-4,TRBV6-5,TGTGCCAGCAGGCAGGGAAGTGAAAAACTGTTTTTT,CASRQGSEKLFF
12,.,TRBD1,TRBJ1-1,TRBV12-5,TGTGCTAGTGGAACAGGGGGACCTGAAGCTTTCTTT,CASGTGGPEAFF
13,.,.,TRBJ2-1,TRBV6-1,TGTGCCAGCAGTGAAGCGGGTCTCTATGAGCAGTTCTTC,CASSEAGLYEQFF
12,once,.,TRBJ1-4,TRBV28,TGTGCCAGCAGTCCCCTGGGGGAAAAACTGTTTTTT,CASSPLGEKLFF
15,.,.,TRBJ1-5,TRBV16,TGTGCCAGCAGCCAAGGGACGGTTAGCAATCAGCCCCAGCATTTT,CASSQGTVSNQPQHF
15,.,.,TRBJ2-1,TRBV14,TGTGCCAGCAGCCAAGGGCTAGATCGGGTCCGTGAGCAGTTCTTC,CASSQGLDRVREQFF
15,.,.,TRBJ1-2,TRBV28,TGTGCCAGCAGTTCTCCGGCAGGGGAGGGCTATGGCTACACCTTC,CASSSPAGEGYGYTF
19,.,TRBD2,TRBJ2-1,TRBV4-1,TGCGCCAGCAGCCCGCGGACTAGCGGGGGACCGCGCTCCTACAATGAGCAGTTCTTC,CASSPRTSGGPRSYNEQFF
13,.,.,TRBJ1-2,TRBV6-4,TGTGCCAGCAGTCCCCTAGCAGGGTATGGCTACACCTTC,CASSPLAGYGYTF
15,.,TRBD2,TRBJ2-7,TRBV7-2,TGTGCCAGCAGCTCTCTAGCGGGGGGGCCAAAAGAGCAGTACTTC,CASSSLAGGPKEQYF
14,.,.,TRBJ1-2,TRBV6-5,TGTGCCAGCAGTCGTCGCGAGGGGCTCTATGGCTACACCTTC,CASSRREGLYGYTF
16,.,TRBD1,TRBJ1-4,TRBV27,TGTGCCAGCAGTTCCCGACGCGGGACAGGGATTGAAAAACTGTTTTTT,CASSSRRGTGIEKLFF
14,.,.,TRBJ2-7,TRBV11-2,TGTGCCAGCACCCGAGGGGGGGGACCCTACGAGCAGTACTTC,CASTRGGGPYEQYF
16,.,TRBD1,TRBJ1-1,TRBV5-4,TGTGCCAGCAGCTTGGACGGGACAGCCCTTAACACTGAAGCTTTCTTT,CASSLDGTALNTEAFF
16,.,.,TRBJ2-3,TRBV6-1,TGTGCCAGCAGTGCCCTACCCGCGGACAGCACAGATACGCAGTATTTT,CASSALPADSTDTQYF
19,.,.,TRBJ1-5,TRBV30,TGTGCCTTTACCAACCGGGACTGGGCCGTCCGGAGGGCCGGTCAGCCCCAGCATTTT,CAFTNRDWAVRRAGQPQHF
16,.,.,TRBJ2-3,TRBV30,TGTGCCTGGACCCCCTTTGGGGGCCTTAGCACAGATACGCAGTATTTT,CAWTPFGGLSTDTQYF
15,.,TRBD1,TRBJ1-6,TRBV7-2,TGTGCCAGCAGTCGACAGGGGCAAATAGGGTCACCCCTCCACTTT,CASSRQGQIGSPLHF
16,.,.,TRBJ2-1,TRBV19,TGTGCCAGTAGACCGCTGGCGACTAGCTCCTACAATGAGCAGTTCTTC,CASRPLATSSYNEQFF
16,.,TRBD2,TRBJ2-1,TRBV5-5,TGTGCCAGCAGCTTGGTGGCAGGGAGGGCTGTCAATGAGCAGTTCTTC,CASSLVAGRAVNEQFF
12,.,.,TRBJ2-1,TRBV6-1,TGTGCCAGCAGTCGGGCGGGCTACAAAGGGTTCTTC,CASSRAGYKGFF
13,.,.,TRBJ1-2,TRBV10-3,TGTGCCATCAGTGACGGCAGGTTGCAAGGCTACACCTTC,CAISDGRLQGYTF
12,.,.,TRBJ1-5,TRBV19,TGTGCCAGCCGGGACATCAATCAGCCCCAGCATTTT,CASRDINQPQHF
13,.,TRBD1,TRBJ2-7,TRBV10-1,TGCGCCAGCAGACAGGGGCTTTCCTACGAGCAGTACTTC,CASRQGLSYEQYF